A single sample is the source of the 10 T cell receptor beta chains below, sequenced in a study of T cells in Graves' hyperthyroidism and ophthalmopathy. From RNA transcripts, TCR beta CDR3 regions were amplified. The study used the HTBI primer set for a first-round RT-PCR of the TCR CDR3. Each CDR3 protein is one row after TCRdb ran MiXCR on the multiplex PCR reads. The repertoire has about 530,000 distinct CDR3 sequences, 15% to 20% of them found once; the top ten carry roughly a sixth. What was sequenced was blood. These receptors were collected from a woman between 18 and 30 years old with Graves' ophthalmopathy.

In regard to this clonotype: A much larger clonotype is one base distant, so this may be a read error. CDR3 loop: CASSSGQNGNWETQYF. The CDR3 DNA reads TGTGCCAGCAGTTCCGGACAGAATGGGAACTGGGAGACCCAGTACTTC. This chain uses TRBV6-9 with TRBJ2-5; D perhaps matches TRBD1 (6 bases). The CDR3 runs to 16 residues. V was pared by 4 bases and J by 5 bases, with 20 bases between. Germline CDR1 is MNHGY and CDR2 is SVAAGI.

This clonotype appeared many times. The chain carries TRBV2 and TRBJ2-1; TRBD1 might be the D (5 bases). The V and J ends lost 6 bases and 6 bases respectively, with 18 bases between them. Germline-derived CDR1 and CDR2 are SNHLY and FYNNEI. CDR3 length equals 15 residues. The CDR3 bases are TGTGCCAGCAGGGTACTCCTCAGGGTCTCCAATGAGCAGTTCTTC. Encoded protein: CASRVLLRVSNEQFF.

The chain is built from TRBV27 and TRBJ2-7, with TRBD1 as a possible D gene (5 bases). This CDR3 comprises 12 residues. Germline assignment: CDR1 MNHEY and CDR2 SMNVEV (reference sequence). The V gene lost 6 bases and the J gene lost 4 bases, with 10 bases spanning the gap. The chain's CDR3 is CASRAGLYEQYF. In DNA form, the CDR3 reads TGTGCCAGCAGGGCAGGGTTGTACGAGCAGTACTTC.

This chain uses TRBV7-6 with TRBJ2-2; D perhaps matches TRBD1 (5 bases). V shed 4 bases and J shed 4 bases, with 10 bases lying between them. The CDR3 loop spans 14 amino acids. Germline V gene lookup returns CDR1 SGHVS and CDR2 FNYEAQ. The CDR3 protein is CASSSRVLTGELFF. CDR3 sequence (DNA): TGTGCCAGCAGCTCCAGGGTTCTCACCGGGGAGCTGTTTTTT. Looking up the rest from reference TRBV7-6 and TRBJ2-2 gives the full variable domain: GAGVSQSPRYKVTKRGQDVALRCDPISGHVSLYWYRQALGQGPEFLTYFNYEAQQDKSGLPNDRFSAERPEGSISTLTIQRTEQRDSAMYRCASSSRVLTGELFFGEGSRLTVL.

This chain uses TRBV29-1 with TRBJ2-5; TRBD2 matches at 9 bases. In germline, CDR1 is SQVTM, CDR2 ANQGSEA. The CDR3 has 16 residues. The V segment lost 4 bases and the J segment 1 base; nucleotides outside the gene matches: 10. The CDR3 sequence: CSVAPSGTYTQETQYF. In DNA, the CDR3 is TGCAGCGTTGCGCCTAGCGGGACATACACCCAAGAGACCCAGTACTTC.

This clonotype turned up a few times. Sequence at one end of the junction differs from germline and may be a read error. The rearrangement uses TRBV6-2 or TRBV6-3 and TRBJ2-5; no clear D. CDR1 and CDR2 (germline): MNHEY, SVGEGT. The CDR3 spans 14 residues. CDR3 nucleotide sequence: TGTGCCAGCAGTTACTCGAGCCCCCCCGGCCCCCAGGAGTTC. Its protein is CASSYSSPPGPQEF.

This clonotype has a handful of counts. The chain links TRBV6-2 or TRBV6-3 to TRBJ2-1; D is undetermined. Germline V gives CDR1 MNHEY, CDR2 SVGEGT. Trimming left V 2 bases short and J 5 bases short, with 13 bases between. The CDR3 spans 15 residues. For the CDR3, the DNA is TGTGCCAGCAGTTACCTGCTGGATTTAAACAATGAGCAGTTCTTC. This codes for CASSYLLDLNNEQFF.

This clonotype came up many times. CDR3 DNA sequence: TGTGCCAGCAGCAGAAGTGGGAGGACCGGGGAGCTGTTTTTT. It is translated as CASSRSGRTGELFF. This chain uses TRBV3-1 with TRBJ2-2; possible D gene TRBD2, 6 bases. CDR1 is LGHDT, CDR2 YNNKEL, per germline (reference sequence). Trimming removed 5 bases at V and 5 bases at J, with 12 bases between. The CDR3 extends over 14 amino acids.

The rearrangement uses TRBV19 and TRBJ2-2; the match to TRBD1 covers 10 bases. CDR3 size: 15 residues. J gave up 2 bases and V 7 bases, and 4 bases lay outside the gene matches. Germline assignment: CDR1 LNHDA and CDR2 SQIVND (reference sequence). The CDR3 nucleotides read TGTGCCAGTACCTCGACAGGGGGCAACACCGGGGAGCTGTTTTTT. Its translation: CASTSTGGNTGELFF.

CDR3 nucleotide sequence: TGCGCCAGCAGCCAACGTACTACTCTAGAAGGGGTAGATACGCAGTATTTT. Translation gives CASSQRTTLEGVDTQYF. The V and J genes are TRBV4-1 and TRBJ2-3; tentatively, D is TRBD1 (5 bases). The V and J ends lost 2 bases and 5 bases respectively, with 20 bases between them. This CDR3 comprises 17 residues. Germline CDR1 reads MGHRA; CDR2 reads YSYEKL.